The 22 T cell receptor beta chains reported below all come from one sample, sequenced in a study of control samples from healthy donors and cancer patients. Here immunoSEQ multiplex PCR was the method, and the copy in TCRdb shows in-frame clones only, minus some. The table has about 250,000 clones, approximately 80% seen once. The sequencing input was PBMCs. The source of these receptors is a woman aged 55-70 years with lung cancer.

This clone was observed a few times. The J gene is TRBJ2-7, the V gene TRBV6-1; no definite D call. The V end lost 2 bases, the J end lost 7 bases, and 12 bases lay between the germline ends. Germline V CDR1 and CDR2: MNHNS, SASEGT. The CDR3 length is 13 residues. This CDR3 reads CASSESFILEQYF. CDR3 nucleotides: TGTGCCAGCAGTGAATCCTTTATCTTGGAGCAGTACTTC.

J is TRBJ2-1 and V is TRBV7-8; the D gene is possibly TRBD1 (6 bases). Trimming left V 7 bases short and J 2 bases short, with 12 bases between. CDR3 length: 14 residues. Germline-derived CDR1 and CDR2 are SGHVS and FQNEAQ. The CDR3 protein is CASTLSGAYNEQFF. In DNA, the CDR3 is TGTGCCAGCACCTTGTCAGGGGCCTACAATGAGCAGTTCTTC.

The CDR3 region is CATSRDPEGNTIYF. CDR3 nucleotides: TGTGCCACCAGCAGAGATCCCGAGGGAAACACCATATATTTT. This chain joins TRBV15 and TRBJ1-3; D unresolved. CDR1 and CDR2 (germline): LNHNV, YYDKDF (reference sequence). CDR3 size: 14 residues. Trimming removed 0 bases from V and 4 bases from J, with 7 bases in between.

J is TRBJ1-2 and V is TRBV16, with D maybe TRBD1 (6 bases). Germline values: CDR1 KGHSY, CDR2 FQNENV. V lost 4 bases and J 8 bases, leaving 20 bases between the germline ends. This CDR3 contains 15 residues. The CDR3 nucleotides are TGTGCCAGCAGCCCCCCGAGGGGCAGGGGCGACGGCTACACCTTC. Translating it yields CASSPPRGRGDGYTF.

The rearrangement links TRBV5-1 to TRBJ1-6; D remains ambiguous. Germline V gene lookup returns CDR1 SGHRS and CDR2 YFSETQ. V shed 0 bases and J shed 7 bases, with 8 bases lying between them. The CDR3 extends over 14 amino acids. CDR3: CASSLAMSNSPLHF. Here the CDR3 DNA reads TGCGCCAGCAGCTTGGCGATGTCGAATTCACCCCTCCACTTT.

The genes are TRBV19 and TRBJ2-2; TRBD1 aligns across 8 bases. Germline lookup yields CDR1 LNHDA and CDR2 SQIVND (reference sequence). V gave up 5 bases and J gave up 7 bases; unmatched junction bases: 18. The CDR3 has 18 residues. CDR3 in DNA: TGTGCCAGTAGTTCCACGGACAGGGTAACCGCTTGGGGCGGGGAGCTGTTTTTT. The encoded protein is CASSSTDRVTAWGGELFF.

The chain has TRBV10-2 and TRBJ1-2; perhaps TRBD1 as D (5 bases). V was shortened by 0 bases and J by 2 bases, with 7 bases between the two germline ends. This CDR3 is built from 14 residues. The germline gives CDR1 WSHSY, CDR2 SAAADI. This chain's CDR3 is CASSESRGNYGYTF. The CDR3 region has the DNA TGCGCCAGCAGTGAGTCGAGGGGAAACTATGGCTACACCTTC.

Details on this clone: At one boundary the junction diverges from the germline segment, which might be a read error. V gene TRBV6-1 combines with J gene TRBJ2-7; 9 bases agree with TRBD2. The CDR3 sequence is 12 residues long. Germline V lookup: CDR1 MNHNS, CDR2 SASEGT. The CDR3 DNA reads TGTGCCAGCAGTGAAGGGGGGACTAGCTCTCCCTTC. Protein: CASSEGGTSSPF.

The genes are TRBV30 and TRBJ2-1; TRBD2 aligns across 11 bases. The V and J ends lost 4 bases and 3 bases, in that order; junction bases with no gene match: 5. CDR1 is GTSNPN and CDR2 is SVGIG in the germline V gene (reference sequence). The CDR3 runs to 15 residues. The CDR3 loop reads CAWTAGTSGYNEQFF. The CDR3, as DNA: TGTGCCTGGACCGCGGGGACTAGCGGCTACAATGAGCAGTTCTTC.

V gene TRBV4-1 combines with J gene TRBJ2-1, with TRBD2 matching over 8 bases. V gave up 3 bases and J gave up 3 bases; unmatched junction bases: 7. The CDR3 has 16 residues. The germline V gene has CDR1 MGHRA and CDR2 YSYEKL. CDR3 bases: TGCGCCAGCAGCCAGGCTACTAGCGGAGTCTACAATGAGCAGTTCTTC. Residues: CASSQATSGVYNEQFF.

Here the CDR3 DNA reads TGTGCCAGCAGCGTAGGAGCGGATTTCGAGCAGTACTTC. It yields the protein CASSVGADFEQYF. The V call is TRBV9, the J call TRBJ2-7, with D maybe TRBD2 (5 bases). This CDR3 spans 13 amino acids. CDR1 and CDR2 from the germline V gene are SGDLS and YYNGEE. V was shortened by 0 bases and J by 6 bases, with 10 bases between the two germline ends.

The genes are TRBV9 and TRBJ1-2; D is ambiguous. V lost 0 bases and J lost 7, with 13 bases in between. Germline V gene data show CDR1 as SGDLS and CDR2 as YYNGEE. The CDR3 has 14 amino acids. CDR3 DNA: TGTGCCAGCAGCGTAGGTCCGGGGTTGGGTGGCTACACCTTC. The encoded protein is CASSVGPGLGGYTF.

The chain couples TRBV27 to TRBJ1-2; weak D call: TRBD1 (5 bases). CDR1 and CDR2 (germline): MNHEY, SMNVEV (reference sequence). V was trimmed by 5 bases and J by 10 bases, leaving 17 bases between them. CDR3 length: 13 residues. The CDR3 loop is CASSQAQGVDYTF. The CDR3 DNA sequence: TGTGCCAGCAGTCAGGCGCAGGGAGTTGACTACACCTTC.

This chain joins TRBV9 and TRBJ1-1, with TRBD1 as a possible D gene (5 bases). The germline V and J ends were trimmed by 0 bases and 8 bases, with 14 bases remaining between them. Germline-derived CDR1 and CDR2 are SGDLS and YYNGEE. CDR3 size: 14 residues. CDR3 sequence: CASSVGGGAGEAFF. CDR3 nucleotides: TGTGCCAGCAGCGTAGGGGGAGGCGCAGGGGAAGCTTTCTTT.

The J gene is TRBJ1-4, the V gene TRBV6-2 or TRBV6-3; no firm D call. CDR1 and CDR2 from the germline V gene are MNHEY and SVGEGT. The V gene lost 2 bases and the J gene lost 5 bases, with 3 bases spanning the gap. CDR3 length equals 12 residues. The CDR3 sequence is CASSYVNEKLFF. CDR3 sequence (DNA): TGTGCCAGCAGTTACGTAAATGAAAAACTGTTTTTT.

The chain couples TRBV5-6 to TRBJ1-5; TRBD1 is a possible D gene (5 bases). The CDR3 totals 15 residues. The germline V gene encodes CDR1 SGHDT and CDR2 YYEEEE. V was trimmed by 3 bases and J by 6 bases, leaving 16 bases between them. The CDR3 region is CASSWAGGKGQPQHF. Written as DNA, the CDR3 is TGTGCCAGCAGCTGGGCGGGGGGGAAAGGTCAGCCCCAGCATTTT.

The chain is built from TRBV28 and TRBJ1-6; 7 bases are a match to TRBD1. Germline trimming cut 2 bases from V and 11 bases from J; bases unmatched to any gene: 0. The germline V gene has CDR1 MDHEN and CDR2 SYDVKM. This CDR3 is built from 12 residues. The CDR3 region has the DNA TGTGCCAGCAGTTTACAGGGGGCACCCCTCCACTTT. It codes for CASSLQGAPLHF.

This rearrangement joins TRBV5-4 to TRBJ1-5; a possible D gene is TRBD1 (5 bases). This CDR3 has 14 amino acids. In germline, CDR1 is SGHNT, CDR2 YYREEE (reference sequence). Trimming pared 0 bases from V and 11 bases from J, leaving 15 bases between. CDR3 DNA sequence: TGTGCCAGCAGCTTGGATCAATCCGGGGGGTCCCAGCATTTT. Protein sequence: CASSLDQSGGSQHF.

This clone occurred once. The J gene is TRBJ2-2, the V gene TRBV19; possible D gene TRBD1, 5 bases. Germline CDR1 and CDR2: LNHDA and SQIVND (reference sequence). Trimming cost V 4 bases and J 8 bases, with 8 bases left between them. The CDR3 has 12 amino acids. CDR3 protein: CASSNYRGELFF. The CDR3 bases are TGTGCCAGTAGTAACTACAGGGGGGAGCTGTTTTTT. Together with reference TRBV19 and TRBJ2-2, the CDR3 gives the full variable domain: DGGITQSPKYLFRKEGQNVTLSCEQNLNHDAMYWYRQDPGQGLRLIYYSQIVNDFQKGDIAEGYSVSREKKESFPLTVTSAQKNPTAFYLCASSNYRGELFFGEGSRLTVL.

The sample holds one count of this clone. The chain has TRBV28 and TRBJ1-3; 10 nucleotides agree with TRBD1. The CDR3 has 15 amino acids. Trimming cost V 5 bases and J 8 bases; bases outside gene matches: 9. Germline values: CDR1 MDHEN, CDR2 SYDVKM. This CDR3 reads CASSPAGTGVDTIYF. In DNA, the CDR3 is TGTGCCAGCAGTCCCGCCGGGACAGGGGTGGACACCATATATTTT. Based on the CDR3 plus reference TRBV28 and TRBJ1-3, the full variable domain is DVKVTQSSRYLVKRTGEKVFLECVQDMDHENMFWYRQDPGLGLRLIYFSYDVKMKEKGDIPEGYSVSREKKERFSLILESASTNQTSMYLCASSPAGTGVDTIYFGEGSWLTVV.

This chain joins TRBV27 and TRBJ2-3; TRBD2 aligns across 8 bases. The trim removed 6 bases at V and 5 bases at J, leaving 4 bases unmatched. The CDR3 is 13 amino acids. CDR1 is MNHEY and CDR2 is SMNVEV in the germline V gene (reference sequence). The DNA of the CDR3 is TGTGCCAGCAGACGTCTAGCGGGAGATACGCAGTATTTT. It is translated as CASRRLAGDTQYF.

The CDR3 DNA is TGTGCCAGCAGCCAATCAACACGGCTATCTGGAAACACCATATATTTT. Translated: CASSQSTRLSGNTIYF. The chain links TRBV3-1 (or the pseudogene TRBV3-2) to TRBJ1-3; no definite D call. Germline lookup yields CDR1 LGHDT and CDR2 YNNKEL (reference sequence). The CDR3 has 16 residues. The V and J ends lost 2 bases and 1 base respectively, with 12 bases between them.